These T cell receptor beta chains were read from a single sample in a study of CD8+ T cells in alopecia areata. Data came from immunoSEQ multiplex PCR; TCRdb stores just in-frame clones and leaves some out. The data show 100,000 to 150,000 clones, approximately 57% seen once. Here the sequenced sample was CD4+ T cells sorted from blood, taken at week 4, from a patient treated with tofacitinib. The receptors shown here come from a human donor with alopecia areata. Each CDR3 is given with its conserved first and last residue. Each record gives: CDR3 protein, D gene, V gene, J gene. The D gene is left open where the match is weak.

CASSLSGGLGDEQFF	TRBD2	TRBV5-1	TRBJ2-1
CASSTTGRNTEAFF	TRBD1	TRBV19	TRBJ1-1
CSVVLSIAKNIQYF	NA	TRBV29-1	TRBJ2-4
CATSRRQGGTEAFF	TRBD1	TRBV15	TRBJ1-1
CASSLVDLSGNYEQYF	TRBD2	TRBV5-1	TRBJ2-7
CAWSPLGQGENTEAFF	TRBD1	TRBV30	TRBJ1-1
CASSQGRYGYTF	NA	TRBV4-2	TRBJ1-2
CASSLEGLATYNEQFF	TRBD2	TRBV7-9	TRBJ2-1
CASSYFSGSLYGYTF	NA	TRBV6-5	TRBJ1-2
CAFGQGGNTDTQYF	TRBD1	TRBV10-3	TRBJ2-3
CASSEGLDQETQYF	NA	TRBV2	TRBJ2-5
CSVEGASGKRNTGELFF	TRBD1	TRBV29-1	TRBJ2-2
CASSEYGAGANVLTF	NA	TRBV6-1	TRBJ2-6
CASSQERNRGREQFF	TRBD1	TRBV14	TRBJ2-1
CASSSGLLNEQFF	NA	TRBV7-2	TRBJ2-1
CASSRDSEAFF	TRBD1	TRBV6-5	TRBJ1-1
CASSRDRLTYSNQPQHF	TRBD1	TRBV27	TRBJ1-5
CASDTGGASYNEQFF	TRBD1	TRBV18	TRBJ2-1
CSVVLAGLMEKQFF	TRBD2	TRBV29-1	TRBJ2-1
CASSRTGGTDTQYF	TRBD1	TRBV27	TRBJ2-3
CAISASANTEAFF	NA	TRBV10-3	TRBJ1-1
CASSRQRYTGELFF	NA	TRBV6-5	TRBJ2-2
CASSQYRGKTYNEQFF	TRBD1	TRBV23-1	TRBJ2-1
CASSASSLKGGSSYNEQFF	NA	TRBV9	TRBJ2-1
CAWSVQLSAFF	NA	TRBV30	TRBJ1-1
CASSLYRWGEVAEKLFF	NA	TRBV7-9	TRBJ1-4
CASSPQIDREPEAFF	TRBD1	TRBV27	TRBJ1-1
CASRVAGGRADTQYF	TRBD2	TRBV4-1	TRBJ2-3
CASGDERHNEQFF	NA	TRBV12-5	TRBJ2-1
CSAAAEETQYF	NA	TRBV20-1	TRBJ2-5
CASSYKGAGGYTF	TRBD1	TRBV5-6	TRBJ1-2
CASSLATGELFF	NA	TRBV5-6	TRBJ2-2
CASTTGGGQPQHF	TRBD1	TRBV6-1	TRBJ1-5
CASKITMSSEAFF	NA	TRBV2	TRBJ1-1
CASQRGGENTEAFF	NA	TRBV9	TRBJ1-1
CASSLLAGDEQFF	TRBD2	TRBV5-4	TRBJ2-1
CASSLERNQPQHF	NA	TRBV7-6	TRBJ1-5
CASSYGTGGELFF	TRBD1	TRBV6-6	TRBJ2-2
CASRGRTSGNNEQFF	TRBD2	TRBV9	TRBJ2-1
CASSLGGTGELFF	NA	TRBV5-1	TRBJ2-2
CASSPRTGDQPQHF	TRBD1	TRBV18	TRBJ1-5
CASSAGGGKYEQYF	TRBD1	TRBV6-6	TRBJ2-7
CASSLAPSGMEGETQYF	TRBD2	TRBV5-1	TRBJ2-5
CASSPARLAATDTQYF	TRBD2	TRBV5-6	TRBJ2-3
CASSRQGVHQPQHF	TRBD1	TRBV6-5	TRBJ1-5
CASSDATGMNTEAFF	NA	TRBV18	TRBJ1-1
CASSLGTGGDQPQHF	TRBD1	TRBV18	TRBJ1-5
CASSRDRGGNQPQHF	TRBD1	TRBV9	TRBJ1-5
CASSTTGAYGYTF	NA	TRBV19	TRBJ1-2
CSVKQGANTEAFF	TRBD1	TRBV29-1	TRBJ1-1
CASSSAGGLAYEQYF	TRBD2	TRBV6-5	TRBJ2-7